This record covers a single T cell receptor beta chain. The PCR was carried out with 60 Vbeta primers and 13 Jbeta primers. Assay used: immunoSEQ multiplex PCR; TCRdb lists only in-frame clones, some missing. The table counts 75,000 to 100,000 clones; about 1.5% lies in the top ten. This CDR3 spans 16 amino acids. The J segment lost 2 bases and the V segment lost 5 bases, leaving 9 bases of the junction unmatched. Germline assignment: CDR1 LNHDA and CDR2 SQIVND (reference sequence). These data originate in a study of cytomegalovirus exposure and HLA in healthy donors. This clonotype was sampled from a woman in her sixties or seventies in good health and CMV-seronegative. Sequencing used PBMCs. The rearrangement links TRBV19 to TRBJ2-7, with 10 bases fitting TRBD2. The CDR3, as DNA: TGTGCCAGTAGTGGCCTAGCGGGAGAAGAGGCCTACGAGCAGTACTTC. Its translation: CASSGLAGEEAYEQYF.